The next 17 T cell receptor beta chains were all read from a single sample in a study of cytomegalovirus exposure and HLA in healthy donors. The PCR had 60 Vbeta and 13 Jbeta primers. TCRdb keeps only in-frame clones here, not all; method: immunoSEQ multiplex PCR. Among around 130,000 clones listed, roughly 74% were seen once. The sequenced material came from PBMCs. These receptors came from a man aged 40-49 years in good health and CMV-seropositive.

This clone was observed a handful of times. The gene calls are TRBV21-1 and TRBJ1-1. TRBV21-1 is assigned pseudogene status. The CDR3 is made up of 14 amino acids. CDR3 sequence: CASSKEGGGDEAFF. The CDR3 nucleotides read TGTGCCAGCAGCAAAGAAGGGGGGGGAGATGAAGCTTTCTTT.

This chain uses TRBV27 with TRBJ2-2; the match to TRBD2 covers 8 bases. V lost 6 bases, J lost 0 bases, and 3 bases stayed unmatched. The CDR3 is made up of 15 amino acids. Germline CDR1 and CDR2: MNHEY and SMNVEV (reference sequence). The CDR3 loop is CASRRLATNTGELFF. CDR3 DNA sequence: TGTGCCAGCAGGCGACTAGCGACGAACACCGGGGAGCTGTTTTTT.

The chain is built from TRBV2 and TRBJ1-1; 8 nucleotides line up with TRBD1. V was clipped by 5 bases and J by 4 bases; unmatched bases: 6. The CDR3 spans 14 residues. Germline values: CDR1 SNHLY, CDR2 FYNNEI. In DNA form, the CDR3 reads TGTGCCAGCAGTCCCGGACAGGGCCTCACTGAAGCTTTCTTT. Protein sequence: CASSPGQGLTEAFF. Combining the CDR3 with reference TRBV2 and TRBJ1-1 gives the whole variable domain EPEVTQTPSHQVTQMGQEVILRCVPISNHLYFYWYRQILGQKVEFLVSFYNNEISEKSEIFDDQFSVERPDGSNFTLKIRSTKLEDSAMYFCASSPGQGLTEAFFGQGTRLTVV.

CDR3 in DNA: TGTGCCAGCAGCCAAGAAATCGGGGGGGCGTTCACTGAAGCTTTCTTT. It specifies CASSQEIGGAFTEAFF. This sequence joins TRBV4-2 and TRBJ1-1, with a tentative D call TRBD1 (6 bases). With 0 bases removed from V and 4 bases from J, the gap between germline ends came to 15 bases. CDR1 is LGHNA and CDR2 is YNFKEQ in the germline V gene. CDR3 length equals 16 residues.

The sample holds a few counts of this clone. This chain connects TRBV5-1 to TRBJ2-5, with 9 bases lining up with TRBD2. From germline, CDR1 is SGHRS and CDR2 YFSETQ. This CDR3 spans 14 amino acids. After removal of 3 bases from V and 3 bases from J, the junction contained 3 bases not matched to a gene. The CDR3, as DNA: TGCGCCAGCAGCTCAATAGCGGGGGAAGAGACCCAGTACTTC. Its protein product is CASSSIAGEETQYF.

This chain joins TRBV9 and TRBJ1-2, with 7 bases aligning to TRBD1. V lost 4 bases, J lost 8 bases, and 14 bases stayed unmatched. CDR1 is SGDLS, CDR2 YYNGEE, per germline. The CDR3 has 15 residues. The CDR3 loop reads CASSQGGKKSRGYTF. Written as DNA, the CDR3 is TGTGCCAGCAGCCAAGGGGGCAAGAAGTCGAGGGGCTACACCTTC.

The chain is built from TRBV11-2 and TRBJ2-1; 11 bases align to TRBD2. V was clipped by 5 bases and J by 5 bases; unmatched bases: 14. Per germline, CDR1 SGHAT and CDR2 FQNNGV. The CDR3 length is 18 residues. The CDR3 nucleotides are TGTGCCAGCAGCGAAGAAATAGGGACTAGCGGTCTGCACAATGAGCAGTTCTTC. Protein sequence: CASSEEIGTSGLHNEQFF.

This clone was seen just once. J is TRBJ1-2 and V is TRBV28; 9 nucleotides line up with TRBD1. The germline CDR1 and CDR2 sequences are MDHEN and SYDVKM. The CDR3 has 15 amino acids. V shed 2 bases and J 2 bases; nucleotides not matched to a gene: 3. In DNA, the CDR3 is TGTGCCAGCAGTTTACAGGGGACAGGGAACTATGGCTACACCTTC. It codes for CASSLQGTGNYGYTF.

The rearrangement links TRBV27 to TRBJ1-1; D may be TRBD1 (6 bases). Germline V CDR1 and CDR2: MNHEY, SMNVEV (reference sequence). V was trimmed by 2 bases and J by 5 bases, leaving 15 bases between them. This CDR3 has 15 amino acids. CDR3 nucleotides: TGTGCCAGCAGTTTAAGGGGGGGGCGAGGGACTGAAGCTTTCTTT. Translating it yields CASSLRGGRGTEAFF.

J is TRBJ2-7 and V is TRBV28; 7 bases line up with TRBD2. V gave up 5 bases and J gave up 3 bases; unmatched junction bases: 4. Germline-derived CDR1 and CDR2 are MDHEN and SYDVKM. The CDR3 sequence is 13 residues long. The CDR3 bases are TGTGCCAGCAGTGGGGAGGGGCTCTACGAGCAGTACTTC. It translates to CASSGEGLYEQYF. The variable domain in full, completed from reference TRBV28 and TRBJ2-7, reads DVKVTQSSRYLVKRTGEKVFLECVQDMDHENMFWYRQDPGLGLRLIYFSYDVKMKEKGDIPEGYSVSREKKERFSLILESASTNQTSMYLCASSGEGLYEQYFGPGTRLTVT.

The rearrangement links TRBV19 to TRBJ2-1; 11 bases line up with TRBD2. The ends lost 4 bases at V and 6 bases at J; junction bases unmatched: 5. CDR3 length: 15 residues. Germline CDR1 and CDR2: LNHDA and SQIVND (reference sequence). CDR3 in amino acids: CASSTSTSGTNEQFF. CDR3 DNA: TGTGCCAGTAGTACTTCGACTAGCGGGACCAATGAGCAGTTCTTC. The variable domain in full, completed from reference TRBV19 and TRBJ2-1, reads DGGITQSPKYLFRKEGQNVTLSCEQNLNHDAMYWYRQDPGQGLRLIYYSQIVNDFQKGDIAEGYSVSREKKESFPLTVTSAQKNPTAFYLCASSTSTSGTNEQFFGPGTRLTVL.

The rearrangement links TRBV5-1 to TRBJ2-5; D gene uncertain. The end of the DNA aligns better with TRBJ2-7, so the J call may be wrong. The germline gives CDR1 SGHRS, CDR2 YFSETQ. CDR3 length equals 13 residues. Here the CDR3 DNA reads TGCGCCAGCAGCTTTTCGACTGCTTACGAGCAGTACTTC. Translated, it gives CASSFSTAYEQYF.

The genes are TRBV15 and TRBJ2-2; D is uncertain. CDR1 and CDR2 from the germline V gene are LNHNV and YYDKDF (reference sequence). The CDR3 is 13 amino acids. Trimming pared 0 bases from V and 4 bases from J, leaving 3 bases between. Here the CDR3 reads CATSRDGTGELFF. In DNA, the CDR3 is TGTGCCACCAGCAGAGACGGCACCGGGGAGCTGTTTTTT. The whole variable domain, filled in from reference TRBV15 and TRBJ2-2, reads DAMVIQNPRYQVTQFGKPVTLSCSQTLNHNVMYWYQQKSSQAPKLLFHYYDKDFNNEADTPDNFQSRRPNTSFCFLDIRSPGLGDTAMYLCATSRDGTGELFFGEGSRLTVL.

CDR3 sequence: CASSTDSYNQPQHF. The CDR3, as DNA: TGTGCCAGCAGTACTGACAGCTACAATCAGCCCCAGCATTTT. V and J are TRBV2 and TRBJ1-5; D may be TRBD1 (5 bases). The V and J ends lost 5 bases and 3 bases respectively, with 11 bases between them. CDR1 is SNHLY, CDR2 FYNNEI, per germline. There are 14 residues in the CDR3.

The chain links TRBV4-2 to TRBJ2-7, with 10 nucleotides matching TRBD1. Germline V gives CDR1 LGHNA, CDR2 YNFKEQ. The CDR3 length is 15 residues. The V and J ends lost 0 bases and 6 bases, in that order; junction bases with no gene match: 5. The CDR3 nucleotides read TGTGCCAGCAGCCAAGAACGGGGACAGGGGCGCGAGCAGTACTTC. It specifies CASSQERGQGREQYF.

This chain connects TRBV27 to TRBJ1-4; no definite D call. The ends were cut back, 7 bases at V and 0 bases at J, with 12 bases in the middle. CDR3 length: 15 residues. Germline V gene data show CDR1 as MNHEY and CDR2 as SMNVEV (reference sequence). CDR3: CASTLTASTNEKLFF. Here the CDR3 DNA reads TGTGCCAGCACCCTAACAGCCTCAACTAATGAAAAACTGTTTTTT.

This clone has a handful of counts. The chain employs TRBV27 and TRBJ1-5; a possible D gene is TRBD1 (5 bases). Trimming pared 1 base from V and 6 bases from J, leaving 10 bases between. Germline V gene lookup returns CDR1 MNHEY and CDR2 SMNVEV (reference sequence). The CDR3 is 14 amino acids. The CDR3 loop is CASSLLGVGQPQHF. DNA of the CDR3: TGTGCCAGCAGTTTATTAGGGGTGGGTCAGCCCCAGCATTTT.